This T cell receptor beta chain was recorded in a study of blood T cell repertoires in COVID-19. CDR3 length: 18 amino acids. V lost 0 bases, J lost 0 bases, and 11 bases stayed unmatched. Germline CDR1 is SGHTS and CDR2 is YDEGEE. Data came from immunoSEQ multiplex PCR; TCRdb stores just in-frame clones and leaves some out. This sample has fewer than 70,000 clones; more than 70% occur once, and the top ten carry 6% to 8.5%. The TCR sequence derives from a man between 60 and 75 years old with active or convalescent COVID-19. The chain has TRBV5-8 and TRBJ1-1, with TRBD1 matching over 7 bases. The sequenced material came from peripheral blood. The CDR3 loop is CASSLDSGGTDMNTEAFF. CDR3 in DNA: TGTGCCAGCAGCTTGGATTCCGGAGGGACAGATATGAACACTGAAGCTTTCTTT.